Below are 8 T cell receptor beta chains sequenced from a single sample in a study of blood T cell repertoires in COVID-19. Data came from immunoSEQ multiplex PCR; TCRdb stores just in-frame clones and leaves some out. The table has around 300,000 clones, under 90% seen once. Material for sequencing was PBMCs or T cells enriched from blood (not recorded which). These receptors were taken from a woman aged 25-40 years who had recovered from COVID-19.

The chain has TRBV27 and TRBJ1-5; TRBD1 matches 8 bases. The CDR3 consists of 15 residues. CDR1 and CDR2 (germline): MNHEY, SMNVEV (reference sequence). The V and J ends lost 5 bases and 5 bases, in that order; junction bases with no gene match: 8. The CDR3 DNA reads as TGTGCCAGCAGTCCCCTCGGACAGGGTTATCAGCCCCAGCATTTT. Amino acids: CASSPLGQGYQPQHF.

V and J are TRBV27 and TRBJ2-3, with TRBD2 identical over 8 bases. The CDR3 runs to 16 residues. V gave up 3 bases and J gave up 3 bases; unmatched junction bases: 8. Germline lookup yields CDR1 MNHEY and CDR2 SMNVEV (reference sequence). The CDR3: CASSFPAGVGTDTQYF. The CDR3 bases are TGTGCCAGCAGTTTCCCAGCGGGAGTAGGTACAGATACGCAGTATTTT.

This clone was counted only a few times. The gene calls are TRBV6-1 and TRBJ2-1; TRBD2 agrees at 12 bases. The CDR3 totals 15 residues. Germline V gives CDR1 MNHNS, CDR2 SASEGT. The V gene end was trimmed by 2 bases and the J gene end by 6 bases; junction bases not matched to a gene: 2. CDR3 loop: CASSELAGGRNEQFF. The CDR3 DNA follows: TGTGCCAGCAGTGAACTAGCGGGAGGGCGCAATGAGCAGTTCTTC.

The chain uses TRBV18 and TRBJ2-7; a possible D gene is TRBD1 (6 bases). V dropped 0 bases and J dropped 3 bases, with 12 bases sitting between them. Germline V gene data show CDR1 as KGHSH and CDR2 as LQKENI. The CDR3 is made up of 15 amino acids. This chain's CDR3 is CASSPPGRGIYEQYF. Here the CDR3 DNA reads TGTGCCAGCTCACCACCAGGCAGGGGCATCTACGAGCAGTACTTC.

The chain is built from TRBV11-2 and TRBJ2-7; D uncertain. Germline CDR1 reads SGHAT; CDR2 reads FQNNGV. CDR3 length: 16 residues. V was cut by 2 bases and J by 7 bases, with 21 bases left in between. The CDR3 loop is CASSLISTNYLGEQYF. The CDR3, as DNA: TGTGCCAGCAGCTTAATTTCTACGAACTACCTCGGAGAGCAGTACTTC.

This clone occurred a few times. V gene TRBV5-6 combines with J gene TRBJ1-5; D remains ambiguous. This CDR3 contains 15 residues. Germline-derived CDR1 and CDR2 are SGHDT and YYEEEE. V shed 1 base and J shed 3 bases, with 11 bases lying between them. As DNA, the CDR3 is TGTGCCAGCAGCTTGTACCGGGGATCCAATCAGCCCCAGCATTTT. Translated: CASSLYRGSNQPQHF.

The chain uses TRBV7-9 and TRBJ2-1; tentative D call: TRBD2 (6 bases). V shed 5 bases and J shed 7 bases, with 6 bases lying between them. This CDR3 has 11 residues. The V gene's germline CDR1 is SEHNR and CDR2 FQNEAQ (reference sequence). CDR3 sequence: CASSGGNEQFF. In DNA form, the CDR3 reads TGTGCCAGCAGCGGAGGGAATGAGCAGTTCTTC.

The chain recombines TRBV6-5 with TRBJ1-5; D not certain. CDR3 length equals 14 residues. Per the germline V gene, CDR1 is MNHEY and CDR2 is SVGAGI. The V end was cut by 8 bases, the J end by 2 bases, with 13 bases between. CDR3 bases: TGTGCCAGCGTCGCGGGTATGGGCAATCAGCCCCAGCATTTT. Encoded protein: CASVAGMGNQPQHF.